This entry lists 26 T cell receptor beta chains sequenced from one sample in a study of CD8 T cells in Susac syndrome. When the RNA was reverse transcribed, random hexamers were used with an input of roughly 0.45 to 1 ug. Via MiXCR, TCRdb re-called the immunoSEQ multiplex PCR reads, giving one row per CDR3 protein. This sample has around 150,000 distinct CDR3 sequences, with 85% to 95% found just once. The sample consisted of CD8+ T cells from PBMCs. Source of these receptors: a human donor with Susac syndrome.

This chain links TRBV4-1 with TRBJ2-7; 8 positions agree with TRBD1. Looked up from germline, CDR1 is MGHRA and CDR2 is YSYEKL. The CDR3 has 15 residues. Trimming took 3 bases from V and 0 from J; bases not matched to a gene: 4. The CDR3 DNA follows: TGCGCCAGCAGCCAGGGACAGGAGTACTCCTACGAGCAGTACTTC. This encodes CASSQGQEYSYEQYF.

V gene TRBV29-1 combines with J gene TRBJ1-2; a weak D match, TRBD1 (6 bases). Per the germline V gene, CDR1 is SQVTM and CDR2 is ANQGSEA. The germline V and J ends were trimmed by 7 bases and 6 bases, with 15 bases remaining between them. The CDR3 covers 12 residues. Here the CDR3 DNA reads TGCAGCGCCCCCGGGGAGGGGGATGGCTACACCTTC. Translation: CSAPGEGDGYTF.

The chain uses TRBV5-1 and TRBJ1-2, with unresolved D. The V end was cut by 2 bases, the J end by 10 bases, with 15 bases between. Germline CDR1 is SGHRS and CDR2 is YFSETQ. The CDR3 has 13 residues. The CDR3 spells CASSLRAGSDYTF. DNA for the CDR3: TGCGCCAGCAGCTTAAGGGCGGGGTCTGACTACACCTTC.

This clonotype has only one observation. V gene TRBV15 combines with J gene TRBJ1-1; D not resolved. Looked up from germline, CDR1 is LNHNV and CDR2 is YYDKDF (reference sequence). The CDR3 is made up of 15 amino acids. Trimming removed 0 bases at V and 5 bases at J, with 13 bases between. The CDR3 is CATSRDNQAQTEAFF. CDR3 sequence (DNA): TGTGCCACCAGCAGAGATAACCAGGCACAGACTGAAGCTTTCTTT.

This CDR3 is CASSPGQGEINYGYTF. The DNA for the CDR3 is TGTGCCAGCAGTCCCGGACAGGGAGAGATTAACTATGGCTACACCTTC. The rearrangement joins TRBV7-6 to TRBJ1-2; 8 bases match TRBD1. The CDR3 is 16 residues long. The trim removed 6 bases at V and 1 base at J, leaving 10 bases unmatched. Germline-derived CDR1 and CDR2 are SGHVS and FNYEAQ.

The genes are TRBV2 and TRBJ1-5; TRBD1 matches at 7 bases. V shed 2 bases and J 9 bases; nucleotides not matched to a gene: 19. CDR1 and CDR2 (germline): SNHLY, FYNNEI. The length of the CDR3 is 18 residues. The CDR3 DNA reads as TGTGCCAGCAGTGAAACCCGGACAGGTCGGTTGTCGGGTAGGCCCCAGCATTTT. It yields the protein CASSETRTGRLSGRPQHF.

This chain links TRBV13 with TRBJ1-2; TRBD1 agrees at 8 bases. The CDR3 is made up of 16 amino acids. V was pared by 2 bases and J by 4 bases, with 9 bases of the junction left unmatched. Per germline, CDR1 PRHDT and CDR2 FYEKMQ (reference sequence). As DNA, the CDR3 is TGTGCCAGCAGCTTAAGAGCAGGGGGCCCTGTCTATGGCTACACCTTC. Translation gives CASSLRAGGPVYGYTF.

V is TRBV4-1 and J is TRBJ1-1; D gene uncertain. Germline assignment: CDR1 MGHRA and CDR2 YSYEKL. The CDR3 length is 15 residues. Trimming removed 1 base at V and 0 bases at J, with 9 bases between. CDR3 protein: CASSQGTRLNTEAFF. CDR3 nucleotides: TGCGCCAGCAGCCAAGGGACCAGACTGAACACTGAAGCTTTCTTT.

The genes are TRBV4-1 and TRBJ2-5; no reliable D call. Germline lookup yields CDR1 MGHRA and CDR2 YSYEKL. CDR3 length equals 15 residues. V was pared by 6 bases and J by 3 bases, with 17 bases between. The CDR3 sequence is CASRGSRDAEETQYF. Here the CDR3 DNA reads TGCGCCAGCAGAGGATCTAGGGATGCCGAAGAGACCCAGTACTTC.

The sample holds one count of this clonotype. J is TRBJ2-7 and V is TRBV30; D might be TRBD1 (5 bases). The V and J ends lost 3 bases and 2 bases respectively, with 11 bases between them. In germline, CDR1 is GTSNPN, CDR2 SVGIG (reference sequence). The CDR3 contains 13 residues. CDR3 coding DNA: TGTGCCTGGAGGCTATCAGGGCCCTACGAGCAGTACTTC. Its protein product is CAWRLSGPYEQYF. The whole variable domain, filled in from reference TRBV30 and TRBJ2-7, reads SQTIHQWPATLVQPVGSPLSLECTVEGTSNPNLYWYRQAAGRGLQLLFYSVGIGQISSEVPQNLSASRPQDRQFILSSKKLLLSDSGFYLCAWRLSGPYEQYFGPGTRLTVT.

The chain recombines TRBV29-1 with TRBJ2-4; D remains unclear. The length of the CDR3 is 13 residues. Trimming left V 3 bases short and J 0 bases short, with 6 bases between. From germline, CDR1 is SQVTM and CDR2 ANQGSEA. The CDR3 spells CSVEYGAKNIQYF. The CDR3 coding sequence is TGCAGCGTTGAGTATGGAGCCAAAAACATTCAGTACTTC.

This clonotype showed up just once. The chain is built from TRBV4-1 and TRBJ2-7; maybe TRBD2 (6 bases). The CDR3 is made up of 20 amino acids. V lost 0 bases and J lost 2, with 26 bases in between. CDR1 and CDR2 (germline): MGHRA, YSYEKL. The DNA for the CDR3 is TGCGCCAGCAGCCAAGAGGCGGGCTACGGGGACTCCCCGGTTGCCTACGAGCAGTACTTC. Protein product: CASSQEAGYGDSPVAYEQYF.

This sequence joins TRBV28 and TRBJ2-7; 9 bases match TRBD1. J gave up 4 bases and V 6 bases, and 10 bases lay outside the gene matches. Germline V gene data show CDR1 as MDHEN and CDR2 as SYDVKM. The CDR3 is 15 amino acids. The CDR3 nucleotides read TGTGCCAGCAGCCGTCTACCGACAGGGGGGTACGAGCAGTACTTC. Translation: CASSRLPTGGYEQYF.

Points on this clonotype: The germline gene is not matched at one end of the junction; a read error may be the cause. As DNA, the CDR3 is TGTGCCAGCGGTTATCAGGGCTCGGACACTAAAGCTTTCTTT. Amino acids: CASGYQGSDTKAFF. V usage is TRBV6-1 and J usage is TRBJ1-1, with D possibly being TRBD1 (5 bases). The germline CDR1 and CDR2 sequences are MNHNS and SASEGT. The CDR3 is 14 residues long.

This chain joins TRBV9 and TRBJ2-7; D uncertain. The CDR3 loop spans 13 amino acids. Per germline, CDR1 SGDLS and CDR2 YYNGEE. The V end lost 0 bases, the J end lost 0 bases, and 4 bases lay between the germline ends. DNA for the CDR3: TGTGCCAGCAGCGTAGAGGACTCCTACGAGCAGTACTTC. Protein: CASSVEDSYEQYF.

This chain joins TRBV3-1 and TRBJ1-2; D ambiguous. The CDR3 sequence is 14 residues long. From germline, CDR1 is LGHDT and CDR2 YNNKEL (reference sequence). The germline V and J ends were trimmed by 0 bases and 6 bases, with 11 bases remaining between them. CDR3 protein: CASSQEPAWDGYTF. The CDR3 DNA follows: TGTGCCAGCAGCCAAGAGCCGGCTTGGGATGGCTACACCTTC.

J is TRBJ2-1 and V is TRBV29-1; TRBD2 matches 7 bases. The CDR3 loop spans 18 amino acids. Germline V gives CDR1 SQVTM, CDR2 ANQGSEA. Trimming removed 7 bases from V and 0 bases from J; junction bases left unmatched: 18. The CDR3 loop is CSGVTGTTIRSSYNEQFF. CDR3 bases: TGCAGCGGTGTGACGGGGACTACTATAAGGAGCTCCTACAATGAGCAGTTCTTC.

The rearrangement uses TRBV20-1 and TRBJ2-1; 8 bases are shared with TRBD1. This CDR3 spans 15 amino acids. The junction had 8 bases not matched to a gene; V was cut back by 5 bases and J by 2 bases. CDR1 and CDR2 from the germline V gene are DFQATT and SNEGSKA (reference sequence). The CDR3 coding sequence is TGCAGTGCTTCAGGGACAGGCCCCCCCTACAATGAGCAGTTCTTC. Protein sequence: CSASGTGPPYNEQFF.

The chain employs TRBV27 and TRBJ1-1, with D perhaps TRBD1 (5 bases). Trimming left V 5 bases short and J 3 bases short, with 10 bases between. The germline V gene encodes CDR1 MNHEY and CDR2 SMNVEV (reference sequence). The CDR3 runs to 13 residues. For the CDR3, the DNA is TGTGCCAGCAGTCCCCCGGGGCACACTGAAGCTTTCTTT. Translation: CASSPPGHTEAFF.

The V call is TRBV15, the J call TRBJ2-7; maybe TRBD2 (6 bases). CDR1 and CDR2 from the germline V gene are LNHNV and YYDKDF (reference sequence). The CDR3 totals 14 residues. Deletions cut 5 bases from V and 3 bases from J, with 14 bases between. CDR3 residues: CATSGAGKFYEQYF. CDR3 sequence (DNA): TGTGCCACCAGCGGGGCGGGAAAATTCTACGAGCAGTACTTC.

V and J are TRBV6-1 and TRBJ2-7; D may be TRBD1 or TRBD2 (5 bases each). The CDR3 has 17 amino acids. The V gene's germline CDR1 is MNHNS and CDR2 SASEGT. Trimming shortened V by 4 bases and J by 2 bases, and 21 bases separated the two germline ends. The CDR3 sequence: CASSAESPRDGAYEQYF. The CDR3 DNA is TGTGCCAGCAGTGCCGAGTCCCCAAGGGACGGTGCCTACGAGCAGTACTTC.

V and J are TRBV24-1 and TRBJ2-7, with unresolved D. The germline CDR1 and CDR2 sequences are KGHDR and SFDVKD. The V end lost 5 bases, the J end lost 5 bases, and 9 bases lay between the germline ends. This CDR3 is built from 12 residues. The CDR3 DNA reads TGTGCCACCAGTGGCCCCTACCACGAGCAGTACTTC. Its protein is CATSGPYHEQYF.

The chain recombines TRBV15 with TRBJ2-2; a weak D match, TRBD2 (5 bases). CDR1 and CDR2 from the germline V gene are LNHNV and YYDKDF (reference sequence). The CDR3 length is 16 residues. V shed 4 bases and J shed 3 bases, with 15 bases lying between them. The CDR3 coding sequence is TGTGCCACCAGCAATCATAGAGGGCCCGACACCGGGGAGCTGTTTTTT. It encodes CATSNHRGPDTGELFF.

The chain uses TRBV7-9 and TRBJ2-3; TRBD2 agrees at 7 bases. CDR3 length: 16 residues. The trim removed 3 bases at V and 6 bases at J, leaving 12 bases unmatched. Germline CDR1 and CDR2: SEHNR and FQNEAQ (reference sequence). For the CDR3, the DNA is TGTGCCAGCAGCTTTTCCTGGGGAGGGCCACAGGATACGCAGTATTTT. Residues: CASSFSWGGPQDTQYF.

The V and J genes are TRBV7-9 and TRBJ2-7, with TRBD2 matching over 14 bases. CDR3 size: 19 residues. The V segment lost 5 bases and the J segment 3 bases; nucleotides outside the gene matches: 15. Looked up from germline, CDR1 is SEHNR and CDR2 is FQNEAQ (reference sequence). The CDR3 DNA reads TGTGCCAGCAGCCCTACCTCCGGTGGGACTAGCGGGAGTATCTACGAGCAGTACTTC. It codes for CASSPTSGGTSGSIYEQYF.

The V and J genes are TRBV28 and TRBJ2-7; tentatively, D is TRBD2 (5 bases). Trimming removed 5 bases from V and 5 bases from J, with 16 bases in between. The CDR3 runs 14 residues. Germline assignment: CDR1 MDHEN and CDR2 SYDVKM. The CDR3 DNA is TGTGCCAGCAGTCTCCCCTTGGGAGTCAACGAGCAGTACTTC. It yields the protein CASSLPLGVNEQYF. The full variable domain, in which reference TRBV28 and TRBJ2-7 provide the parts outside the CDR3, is DVKVTQSSRYLVKRTGEKVFLECVQDMDHENMFWYRQDPGLGLRLIYFSYDVKMKEKGDIPEGYSVSREKKERFSLILESASTNQTSMYLCASSLPLGVNEQYFGPGTRLTVT.